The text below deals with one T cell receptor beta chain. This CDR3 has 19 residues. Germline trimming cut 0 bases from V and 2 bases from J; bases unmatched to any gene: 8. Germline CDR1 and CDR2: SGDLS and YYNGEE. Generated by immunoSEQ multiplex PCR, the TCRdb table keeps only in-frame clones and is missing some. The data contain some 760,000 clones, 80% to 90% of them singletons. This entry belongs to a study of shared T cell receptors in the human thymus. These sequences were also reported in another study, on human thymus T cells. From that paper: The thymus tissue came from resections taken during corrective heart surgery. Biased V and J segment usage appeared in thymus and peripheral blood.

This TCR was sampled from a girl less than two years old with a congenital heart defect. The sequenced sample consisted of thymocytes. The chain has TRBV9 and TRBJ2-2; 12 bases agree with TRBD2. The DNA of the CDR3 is TGTGCCAGCAGCGTAGCTCTTACTAGCGGGGGGCATAACACCGGGGAGCTGTTTTTT. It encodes CASSVALTSGGHNTGELFF.